The rows below give T cell receptor beta chains drawn from one sample of a study of T cells after yellow fever vaccination. TCRdb reprocessed the 5' RACE reads with MiXCR, giving one entry per CDR3 protein. The repertoire holds about 500,000 distinct CDR3 sequences, 17% seen once, with around 15% in the top ten. This specimen consisted of PBMCs, obtained around 5 days after the first yellow fever vaccination. The receptors were gathered from a man aged 18 to 30 who received the YFV17D yellow fever vaccine. Both conserved end residues are part of each CDR3. D genes are given only for firm matches. Rows give clone size only sometimes, using once, few, many, or a class for an expanded clone.

.	few	TRBJ2-1	TRBV20-1	CSAIGSSYNEQFF	TGCAGTGCTATCGGGTCCTCCTACAATGAGCAGTTCTTC
.	.	TRBJ2-4	TRBV27	CASSAGGSKNIQYF	TGTGCCAGCAGTGCAGGGGGGTCCAAAAACATTCAGTACTTC
.	few	TRBJ2-2	TRBV2	CASSESGITGELFF	TGTGCCAGCAGTGAATCAGGGATCACCGGGGAGCTGTTTTTT
.	.	TRBJ2-5	TRBV28	CASSGRDQETQYF	TGTGCCAGCAGTGGGCGCGACCAAGAGACCCAGTACTTC
.	few	TRBJ2-1	TRBV7-3	CASSLNPRGPGEQFF	TGTGCCAGCAGCTTAAATCCCCGGGGCCCTGGTGAGCAGTTCTTC
.	many	TRBJ2-6	TRBV27	CASSNSGANVLTF	TGTGCCAGCAGTAACTCTGGGGCCAACGTCCTGACTTTC
.	few	TRBJ1-4	TRBV7-9	CASGGVVNEKLFF	TGTGCCAGCGGGGGAGTCGTTAATGAAAAACTGTTTTTT
.	many	TRBJ2-1	TRBV20-1	CSATRAVTYNEQFF	TGCAGTGCCACAAGAGCGGTAACCTACAATGAGCAGTTCTTC
TRBD2	few	TRBJ2-1	TRBV7-9	CASSLWSGGLNNEQFF	TGTGCCAGCAGCTTATGGAGCGGGGGCCTAAACAATGAGCAGTTCTTC
TRBD1	.	TRBJ1-6	TRBV6-5	CASSYFSGQGIFSPLHF	TGTGCCAGCAGTTACTTCAGCGGACAGGGGATTTTTTCACCCCTCCACTTT
.	.	TRBJ2-2	TRBV4-3	CASSQAQLYGGELFF	TGCGCCAGCAGCCAAGCCCAGCTTTACGGCGGGGAGCTGTTTTTT
.	.	TRBJ2-1	TRBV6-2/TRBV6-3	CASDPGVTYNEQFF	TGTGCCAGCGATCCGGGGGTTACCTACAATGAGCAGTTCTTC
.	.	TRBJ1-5	TRBV19	CASSFRQEGQPQHF	TGTGCCAGTAGTTTTCGACAGGAGGGACAGCCCCAGCATTTT
.	few	TRBJ2-1	TRBV20-1	CSAAGTVAYNEQFF	TGCAGTGCTGCCGGGACCGTCGCCTACAATGAGCAGTTCTTC
TRBD2	few	TRBJ2-1	TRBV9	CASGTSGGEYNEQFF	TGTGCCAGCGGGACTAGCGGGGGGGAATACAATGAGCAGTTCTTC
.	many	TRBJ2-3	TRBV18	CASSPAGITDTQYF	TGTGCCAGCTCACCGGCGGGGATCACAGATACGCAGTATTTT
TRBD2	.	TRBJ2-3	TRBV5-1	CASSLFSGGSPDTQYF	TGCGCCAGCAGCTTGTTCAGCGGGGGGAGCCCAGATACGCAGTATTTT
.	.	TRBJ2-3	TRBV7-2	CASSLDWVSDTQYF	TGTGCCAGCAGCCTCGACTGGGTTTCAGATACGCAGTATTTT
.	.	TRBJ2-1	TRBV7-2	CASSPARSSYNEQFF	TGTGCCAGCAGCCCTGCCCGTAGCTCCTACAATGAGCAGTTCTTC
TRBD1	.	TRBJ2-1	TRBV12-3/TRBV12-4	CASRPGQGDNEQFF	TGTGCCAGCAGGCCGGGACAGGGAGACAATGAGCAGTTCTTC
.	few	TRBJ1-1	TRBV27	CASSLAEGPRQAFF	TGTGCCAGCAGTTTAGCTGAGGGCCCCAGGCAAGCTTTCTTT
.	.	TRBJ2-1	TRBV6-2/TRBV6-3	CTSSQDSYPYNEQFF	TGTACCAGCAGCCAGGACAGCTACCCTTACAATGAGCAGTTCTTC
.	.	TRBJ1-2	TRBV12-3/TRBV12-4	CASSLRGGVGYTF	TGTGCCAGCAGTTTAAGGGGGGGTGTTGGCTACACCTTC
.	.	TRBJ2-3	TRBV10-3	CAISHGTTDTQYF	TGTGCCATCAGCCACGGGACCACAGATACGCAGTATTTT
.	.	TRBJ2-7	TRBV6-1	CASTPPGTFEQYF	TGTGCCAGCACCCCACCTGGGACATTCGAGCAGTACTTC
TRBD1	.	TRBJ2-1	TRBV27	CASRTRQGSYNEQFF	TGTGCCAGTAGGACCCGACAGGGGTCCTACAATGAGCAGTTCTTC
TRBD1	few	TRBJ1-2	TRBV6-1	CASSRGRDPNYGYTF	TGTGCCAGCAGTAGGGGGCGAGATCCTAACTATGGCTACACCTTC
.	few	TRBJ2-1	TRBV3-1	CASSQDPVAYNEQFF	TGTGCCAGCAGCCAAGATCCGGTGGCGTACAATGAGCAGTTCTTC
.	.	TRBJ2-4	TRBV13	CSSSFKGSNIQYF	TGTTCCAGCAGCTTCAAGGGGTCGAACATTCAGTACTTC
.	.	TRBJ1-3	TRBV12-3/TRBV12-4	CASSSPWVAGNTIYF	TGTGCCAGCAGTTCCCCATGGGTGGCCGGAAACACCATATATTTT
.	.	TRBJ2-5	TRBV29-1	CSVEGSSETQYF	TGCAGCGTTGAAGGGTCCAGCGAGACCCAGTACTTC
.	few	TRBJ1-1	TRBV7-2	CASSIPLRAFF	TGTGCCAGCAGCATCCCTCTGCGGGCTTTCTTT
.	.	TRBJ1-4	TRBV12-3/TRBV12-4	CASSLFGMGRVNEKLFF	TGTGCCAGCAGTTTATTCGGAATGGGCAGGGTTAATGAAAAACTGTTTTTT
.	few	TRBJ1-4	TRBV18	CASSPQGGNEKLFF	TGTGCCAGCTCACCACAGGGCGGTAATGAAAAACTGTTTTTT
.	few	TRBJ2-5	TRBV20-1	CSASPGGPKSTQYF	TGCAGTGCTAGTCCAGGGGGGCCCAAGTCAACCCAGTACTTC
.	few	TRBJ1-5	TRBV6-5	CASSYSMGRLEPQHF	TGTGCCAGCAGTTACTCGATGGGGAGATTGGAGCCCCAGCATTTT
TRBD2	many	TRBJ2-1	TRBV6-2/TRBV6-3	CASIAGSTYNEQFF	TGTGCCAGTATAGCGGGTTCTACCTACAATGAGCAGTTCTTC
.	few	TRBJ1-6	TRBV7-8	CASSFWAGVANSPLHF	TGTGCCAGCAGCTTTTGGGCCGGGGTTGCGAATTCACCCCTCCACTTT
.	few	TRBJ2-3	TRBV24-1	CATSDRDSTDTQYF	TGTGCCACCAGTGACCGGGACAGCACAGATACGCAGTATTTT
.	.	TRBJ1-6	TRBV12-3/TRBV12-4	CASSFSRINSPLHF	TGTGCCAGCAGTTTCTCCAGGATAAATTCACCCCTCCACTTT
TRBD2	.	TRBJ2-3	TRBV7-9	CASNPHRLAWDTQYF	TGTGCCAGTAATCCCCACCGACTAGCTTGGGATACGCAGTATTTT
.	.	TRBJ2-2	TRBV9	CASSVGHSKLFF	TGTGCCAGCAGCGTAGGCCACTCTAAGCTGTTTTTT
.	many	TRBJ1-2	TRBV2	CASSDWAGYTF	TGTGCCAGCAGTGATTGGGCAGGCTACACCTTC
.	.	TRBJ2-7	TRBV4-1	CASSQGDPGAYEQYF	TGCGCCAGCAGCCAAGGGGACCCCGGGGCATACGAGCAGTACTTC
.	few	TRBJ2-5	TRBV24-1	CATSIRSGAQYF	TGTGCCACCAGTATAAGGTCCGGGGCCCAGTACTTC
TRBD1	few	TRBJ1-5	TRBV19	CASTPDRGTQPQHF	TGTGCCAGTACCCCGGACAGGGGCACTCAGCCCCAGCATTTT
.	.	TRBJ1-1	TRBV4-1	CASSQYTGKETEAFF	TGCGCCAGCAGCCAGTATACAGGGAAGGAAACTGAAGCTTTCTTT
.	.	TRBJ1-4	TRBV12-3/TRBV12-4	CASRNMRGEKLFF	TGTGCCAGTCGGAACATGAGGGGTGAAAAACTGTTTTTT
.	few	TRBJ1-4	TRBV12-3/TRBV12-4	CASSRQPSTNEKLFF	TGTGCCAGCAGTAGACAGCCTTCAACTAATGAAAAACTGTTTTTT
.	.	TRBJ2-1	TRBV5-8	CASSLWGDLYNEQFF	TGTGCCAGCAGCTTGTGGGGGGACCTATACAATGAGCAGTTCTTC
.	many	TRBJ2-3	TRBV5-4	CASTPGPTDTQYF	TGTGCCAGCACCCCGGGGCCCACAGATACGCAGTATTTT
.	.	TRBJ1-3	TRBV5-1	CASSSVTASGNTIYF	TGCGCCAGCAGCTCCGTGACAGCTTCTGGAAACACCATATATTTT
TRBD2	.	TRBJ2-1	TRBV24-1	CATSDSGAGSYNEQFF	TGTGCCACCAGTGATAGCGGGGCTGGATCCTACAATGAGCAGTTCTTC
TRBD2	few	TRBJ2-3	TRBV12-3/TRBV12-4	CASRMTSLTDTQYF	TGTGCCAGCAGAATGACTAGCCTCACAGATACGCAGTATTTT
TRBD1	.	TRBJ1-1	TRBV5-1	CASSSRTGGTEAFF	TGCGCCAGCAGCTCCCGGACAGGAGGTACTGAAGCTTTCTTT
TRBD1	.	TRBJ1-6	TRBV7-2	CASSQRQGIGSPLHF	TGTGCCAGCAGCCAAAGACAGGGCATTGGTTCACCCCTCCACTTT
.	many	TRBJ1-2	TRBV5-6	CASSLAYGYTF	TGTGCCAGCAGCTTAGCTTATGGCTACACCTTC